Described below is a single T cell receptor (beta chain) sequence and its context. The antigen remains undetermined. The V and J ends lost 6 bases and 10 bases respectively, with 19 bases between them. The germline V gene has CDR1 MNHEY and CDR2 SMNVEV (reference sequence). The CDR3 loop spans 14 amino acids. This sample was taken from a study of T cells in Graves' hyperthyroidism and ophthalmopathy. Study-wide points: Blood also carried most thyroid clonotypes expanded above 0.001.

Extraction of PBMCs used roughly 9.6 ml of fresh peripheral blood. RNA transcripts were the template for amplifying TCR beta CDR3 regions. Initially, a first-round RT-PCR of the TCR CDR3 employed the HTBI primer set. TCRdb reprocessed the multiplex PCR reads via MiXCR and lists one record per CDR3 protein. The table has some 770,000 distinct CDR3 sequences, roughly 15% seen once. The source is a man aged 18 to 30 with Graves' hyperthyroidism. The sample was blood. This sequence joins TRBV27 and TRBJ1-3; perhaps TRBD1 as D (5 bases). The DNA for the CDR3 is TGTGCCAGCAGCCAGGCGAGGGGCACGGAGACCATATATTTT. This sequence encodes CASSQARGTETIYF.